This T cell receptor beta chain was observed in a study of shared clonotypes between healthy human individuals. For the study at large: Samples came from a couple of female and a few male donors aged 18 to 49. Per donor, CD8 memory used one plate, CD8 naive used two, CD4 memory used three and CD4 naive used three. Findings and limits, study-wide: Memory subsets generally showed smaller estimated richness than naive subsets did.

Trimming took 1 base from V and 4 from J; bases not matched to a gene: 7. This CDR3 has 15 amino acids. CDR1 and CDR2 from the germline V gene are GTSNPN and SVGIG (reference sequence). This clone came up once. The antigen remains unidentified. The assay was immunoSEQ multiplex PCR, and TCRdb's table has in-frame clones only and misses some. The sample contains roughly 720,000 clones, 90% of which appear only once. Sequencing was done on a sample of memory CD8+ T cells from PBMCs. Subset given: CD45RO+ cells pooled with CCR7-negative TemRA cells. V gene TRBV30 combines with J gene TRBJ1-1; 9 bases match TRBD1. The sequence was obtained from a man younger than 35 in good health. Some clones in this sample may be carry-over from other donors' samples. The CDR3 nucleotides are TGTGCCTGGAGTGGGGGACAGGGAAGTCGCACTGAAGCTTTCTTT. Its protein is CAWSGGQGSRTEAFF.